Detailed here is one T cell receptor beta chain. This entry is derived from a study of cytomegalovirus exposure and HLA in healthy donors. Looking at the study overall: Earlier, 150 million to 200 million T cells were analyzed, and about 100 million unique TCR beta sequences were found among them.

PCR amplification relied on 60 Vbeta primers (plus 13 Jbeta primers). Here immunoSEQ multiplex PCR was the method, and the copy in TCRdb shows in-frame clones only, minus some. The data contain 95,000 to 150,000 clones, around 73% of them singletons. What was sequenced was PBMCs. This TCR came from a man aged 55 to 70 in good health and CMV-seropositive.

The CDR3 region has the DNA TGTGCCAGCAGTCCTCACAGGGGTGGAGCCGGGGAGCTGTTTTTT. Translation: CASSPHRGGAGELFF. This sequence joins TRBV6-1 and TRBJ2-2; 7 bases are shared with TRBD1. The CDR3 runs to 15 residues. Per germline, CDR1 MNHNS and CDR2 SASEGT. After removal of 5 bases from V and 6 bases from J, the junction contained 9 bases not matched to a gene.